This TCR beta chain comes out of a study of T cell repertoires in cytomegalovirus infection. Study observations and caveats: HLA-C-restricted CMV clonotypes gave the most frequent clonotype in two of eight donors. Adding up the frequency of public TCR beta families identified people who carried CMV plus the relevant HLA.

This CDR3 region has 14 residues. Trimming took 5 bases from V and 2 from J, leaving 9 bases between them. From germline, CDR1 is SEHNR and CDR2 FQNEAQ (reference sequence). This clonotype was seen more than once but under ten times. Its antigen is not identified. TCRdb called the reads again in MiXCR, with one record for every CDR3 protein. The sample records 200,000 to 250,000 distinct CDR3 sequences, approximately 24% being singletons. The TCR sequence derives from a human donor in good health (CMV status not recorded). Some clones in this sample may be carry-over from other donors' samples. Material: CD8+ T cells from PBMCs. The genes are TRBV7-9 and TRBJ2-2, with D unclear. As DNA, the CDR3 is TGTGCCAGCAGCCCAGTCCATAACACCGGGGAGCTGTTTTTT. Residues: CASSPVHNTGELFF. Based on the CDR3 plus reference TRBV7-9 and TRBJ2-2, the full variable domain is DTGVSQNPRHKITKRGQNVTFRCDPISEHNRLYWYRQTLGQGPEFLTYFQNEAQLEKSRLLSDRFSAERPKGSFSTLEIQRTEQGDSAMYLCASSPVHNTGELFFGEGSRLTVL.